Each of the 30 T cell receptor beta chains below was sequenced from the same sample in a study of PD-1 blockade in classical Hodgkin lymphoma. After autologous stem cell transplantation all patients relapsed, and prior brentuximab vedotin exposure differed between cohorts. With magnetic negative selection, CD4+ T cells were purified from PBMCs that had been thawed. Method: immunoSEQ multiplex PCR; TCRdb's copy keeps in-frame clones and lacks some. The table lists approximately 7,100 clones, more than 80% of them singletons. The sequences come from CD4+ T cells from blood, collected at baseline. These receptors originate from a human donor with classical Hodgkin lymphoma.

CDR3 DNA sequence: TGTGCCAGCAGTTTAGCGGACAGGGACTATGGCTACACCTTC. Translation gives CASSLADRDYGYTF. The chain joins TRBV28 to TRBJ1-2; 8 nucleotides line up with TRBD1. CDR3 size: 14 residues. Germline values: CDR1 MDHEN, CDR2 SYDVKM. V was pared by 2 bases and J by 3 bases, with 2 bases of the junction left unmatched.

The chain employs TRBV29-1 and TRBJ2-5; 9 bases align to TRBD1. With 7 bases clipped from V and 7 bases from J, the junction kept 10 bases outside the gene matches. The germline CDR1 and CDR2 sequences are SQVTM and ANQGSEA. The CDR3 is 13 amino acids. Written as DNA, the CDR3 is TGCAGCGGGGAACAGGGGGCGGGCCGGACCCAGTACTTC. Its protein product is CSGEQGAGRTQYF.

This clone was picked up one time. The chain carries TRBV2 and TRBJ1-2; no reliable D call. Per the germline V gene, CDR1 is SNHLY and CDR2 is FYNNEI. This CDR3 is built from 11 residues. V was clipped by 5 bases and J by 8 bases, with 9 bases between them. The CDR3 loop is CASSYSEGYTF. The CDR3 DNA reads as TGTGCCAGCAGTTACAGCGAAGGCTACACCTTC.

The chain couples TRBV5-1 to TRBJ2-1, with 8 bases matching TRBD2. Per germline, CDR1 SGHRS and CDR2 YFSETQ. Trimming at V came to 0 bases and at J to 0 bases, leaving 5 bases not matched to a gene. This CDR3 is built from 17 residues. As DNA, the CDR3 is TGCGCCAGCAGCTTGGCGCTAGCGGGCCTCTCCTACAATGAGCAGTTCTTC. It codes for CASSLALAGLSYNEQFF.

The gene calls are TRBV6-4 and TRBJ2-2; D is undetermined. The germline CDR1 and CDR2 sequences are MRHNA and SNTAGT. The V end was cut by 2 bases, the J end by 8 bases, with 6 bases between. The CDR3 consists of 12 residues. CDR3 in DNA: TGTGCCAGCAGTGACCGTGAAGGGGAGCTGTTTTTT. Amino acids: CASSDREGELFF.

The CDR3 bases are TGTGCCTGGAGTCCAGGACGGACGACTGGGGCCAACGTCCTGACTTTC. It specifies CAWSPGRTTGANVLTF. This rearrangement joins TRBV30 to TRBJ2-6; D is unresolved. Germline CDR1 reads GTSNPN; CDR2 reads SVGIG (reference sequence). The ends were cut back, 2 bases at V and 2 bases at J, with 13 bases in the middle. The CDR3 consists of 16 residues.

The rearrangement joins TRBV10-3 to TRBJ2-7, with 10 bases matching TRBD2. CDR1 and CDR2 from the germline V gene are ENHRY and SYGVKD. CDR3 size: 15 residues. V shed 5 bases and J 1 base; nucleotides not matched to a gene: 5. CDR3 DNA sequence: TGTGCCATCAGTTTAGCGGGAGGAGGATCCTACGAGCAGTACTTC. This encodes CAISLAGGGSYEQYF.

The chain employs TRBV2 and TRBJ2-2; the match to TRBD2 covers 7 bases. The germline V gene has CDR1 SNHLY and CDR2 FYNNEI. The ends lost 8 bases at V and 0 bases at J; junction bases unmatched: 9. The CDR3 runs to 16 residues. The CDR3 DNA follows: TGTGCCAGCGGTGCTATAGCGGGTGCGAACACCGGGGAGCTGTTTTTT. Amino acid sequence: CASGAIAGANTGELFF.

V usage is TRBV2 and J usage is TRBJ2-3; 10 bases line up with TRBD2. V was clipped by 4 bases and J by 4 bases; unmatched bases: 8. Germline values: CDR1 SNHLY, CDR2 FYNNEI. The CDR3 extends over 16 amino acids. The CDR3 sequence: CASSVSSGGTADTQYF. The CDR3 DNA reads TGTGCCAGCAGTGTGTCTAGCGGGGGTACCGCAGATACGCAGTATTTT. Full variable domain (outside the CDR3, taken from reference TRBV2 and TRBJ2-3): EPEVTQTPSHQVTQMGQEVILRCVPISNHLYFYWYRQILGQKVEFLVSFYNNEISEKSEIFDDQFSVERPDGSNFTLKIRSTKLEDSAMYFCASSVSSGGTADTQYFGPGTRLTVL.

This clone has a single count. The chain joins TRBV7-3 to TRBJ2-2, with 9 bases fitting TRBD1. This CDR3 comprises 17 residues. The junction had 8 bases not matched to a gene; V was cut back by 2 bases and J by 4 bases. Germline V CDR1 and CDR2: SGHTA, FQGTGA. This chain's CDR3 is CASSLFGGQGATGELFF. The CDR3 bases are TGTGCCAGCAGCTTATTTGGGGGACAGGGTGCCACCGGGGAGCTGTTTTTT. The entire variable domain, with the rest obtained from reference TRBV7-3 and TRBJ2-2, is as follows: GAGVSQTPSNKVTEKGKYVELRCDPISGHTALYWYRQSLGQGPEFLIYFQGTGAADDSGLPNDRFFAVRPEGSVSTLKIQRTERGDSAVYLCASSLFGGQGATGELFFGEGSRLTVL.

This clone was seen just once. This chain links TRBV28 with TRBJ1-1, with D hard to call. The CDR3 contains 12 residues. Trimming removed 6 bases at V and 4 bases at J, with 9 bases between. Per the germline V gene, CDR1 is MDHEN and CDR2 is SYDVKM. The chain's CDR3 is CASRRIATEAFF. The CDR3, as DNA: TGTGCCAGCAGGCGCATAGCCACTGAAGCTTTCTTT.

This chain joins TRBV18 and TRBJ1-1; possible D gene TRBD1, 6 bases. Germline V gene lookup returns CDR1 KGHSH and CDR2 LQKENI. The V and J ends lost 3 bases and 1 base respectively, with 12 bases between them. CDR3 length equals 15 residues. The CDR3 nucleotides are TGTGCCAGCTCACCCCAGGGACATCGGAACACTGAAGCTTTCTTT. It encodes CASSPQGHRNTEAFF.

This chain connects TRBV6-5 to TRBJ1-2; D is ambiguous. The V gene's germline CDR1 is MNHEY and CDR2 SVGAGI. V was shortened by 4 bases and J by 5 bases, with 8 bases between the two germline ends. The CDR3 runs to 12 residues. As DNA, the CDR3 is TGTGCCAGCAGTTCCGGAGTATATGGCTACACCTTC. It codes for CASSSGVYGYTF.

This chain links TRBV27 with TRBJ1-2; 7 bases agree with TRBD1. This CDR3 region has 18 residues. Germline V CDR1 and CDR2: MNHEY, SMNVEV (reference sequence). Trimming cost V 6 bases and J 4 bases; bases outside gene matches: 20. The CDR3 DNA reads TGTGCCAGCAGGTCCTTAGGGACAGACCCGATTCTGGGCTATGGCTACACCTTC. Amino acids: CASRSLGTDPILGYGYTF.

The chain links TRBV28 to TRBJ1-5, with 7 bases lining up with TRBD1. Germline V CDR1 and CDR2: MDHEN, SYDVKM. Trimming removed 6 bases from V and 0 bases from J; junction bases left unmatched: 5. This CDR3 region has 15 residues. CDR3 sequence: CASRRTGASNQPQHF. DNA of the CDR3: TGTGCCAGCAGGCGGACAGGAGCTAGCAATCAGCCCCAGCATTTT.

The CDR3 bases are TGTGCCAGCACCTCGAATGGGGCCAACGTCCTGACTTTC. Its translation: CASTSNGANVLTF. The J gene is TRBJ2-6, the V gene TRBV2; no reliable D call. V was cut by 7 bases and J by 3 bases, with 7 bases left in between. The CDR3 totals 13 residues. Germline V CDR1 and CDR2: SNHLY, FYNNEI.

This chain connects TRBV2 to TRBJ2-7, with 12 bases fitting TRBD2. Per the germline V gene, CDR1 is SNHLY and CDR2 is FYNNEI. The CDR3 is 13 residues long. V lost 8 bases and J lost 5; bases outside the gene matches: 4. The CDR3 reads CASSRTSGNEQYF. In DNA form, the CDR3 reads TGTGCCAGCTCCAGGACTAGCGGGAACGAGCAGTACTTC.

The chain uses TRBV7-2 and TRBJ2-2; 11 nucleotides line up with TRBD2. V gave up 5 bases and J gave up 3 bases; unmatched junction bases: 11. CDR3 length equals 18 residues. Per germline, CDR1 SGHTA and CDR2 FQGNSA. CDR3: CASSTRRLAGGYTGELFF. The CDR3 nucleotides are TGTGCCAGCAGCACCAGGCGGCTAGCGGGGGGCTACACCGGGGAGCTGTTTTTT. The complete variable domain, with remaining parts taken from reference TRBV7-2 and TRBJ2-2, reads GAGVSQSPSNKVTEKGKDVELRCDPISGHTALYWYRQSLGQGLEFLIYFQGNSAPDKSGLPSDRFSAERTGGSVSTLTIQRTQQEDSAVYLCASSTRRLAGGYTGELFFGEGSRLTVL.

This clone was found a few times. The chain links TRBV30 to TRBJ2-4; tentative D call: TRBD2 (6 bases). Trimming took off 3 bases at V and 8 bases at J, with 17 bases between the two ends. CDR3 length: 14 residues. Germline lookup yields CDR1 GTSNPN and CDR2 SVGIG (reference sequence). The CDR3 DNA sequence: TGTGCCTGGAGCCCTGTCTCCCAGCGGGACATTCAGTACTTC. As protein: CAWSPVSQRDIQYF.

The rearrangement links TRBV5-1 to TRBJ1-1, with a tentative D call TRBD1 (5 bases). Deletions cut 1 base from V and 1 base from J, with 8 bases between. The germline V gene has CDR1 SGHRS and CDR2 YFSETQ. The CDR3 contains 14 residues. CDR3 loop: CASSLLQANTEAFF. The CDR3 nucleotides read TGCGCCAGCAGCTTGTTACAGGCGAACACTGAAGCTTTCTTT.

The chain recombines TRBV15 with TRBJ2-1; the D is unclear. The CDR3 has 15 amino acids. Germline CDR1 is LNHNV and CDR2 is YYDKDF (reference sequence). V was clipped by 1 base and J by 5 bases, with 12 bases between them. CDR3 bases: TGTGCCACCAGCAGAGGATCAGTGATAGACAATGAGCAGTTCTTC. This codes for CATSRGSVIDNEQFF.

This rearrangement joins TRBV9 to TRBJ2-2; tentative D call: TRBD1 (5 bases). Between the trimmed V and J ends, which lost 0 bases and 1 base, there was a span of 7 bases. The V gene's germline CDR1 is SGDLS and CDR2 YYNGEE. The CDR3 has 15 residues. The CDR3 loop reads CASSVGQGNTGELFF. CDR3 nucleotides: TGTGCCAGCAGCGTAGGGCAGGGGAACACCGGGGAGCTGTTTTTT.

The genes are TRBV14 and TRBJ2-1, with 9 bases aligning to TRBD2. CDR3 length: 14 residues. The junction had 7 bases not matched to a gene; V was cut back by 6 bases and J by 7 bases. Germline V lookup: CDR1 SGHDN, CDR2 FVKESK. CDR3 DNA sequence: TGTGCCAGCAGGGCTAGCGGGATTAGTAATGAGCAGTTCTTC. Encoded protein: CASRASGISNEQFF.

The chain combines TRBV19 with TRBJ2-7; either TRBD1 or TRBD2 may fit D (6 bases each). Germline CDR1 and CDR2: LNHDA and SQIVND (reference sequence). Between the trimmed V and J ends, which lost 0 bases and 0 bases, there was a span of 18 bases. The CDR3 has 18 residues. The CDR3 nucleotides read TGTGCCAGTAGTATAGATTTAGGGGGGACTCCGAGCTCCTACGAGCAGTACTTC. Protein product: CASSIDLGGTPSSYEQYF.

A few counts support this clone. The chain joins TRBV5-1 to TRBJ1-1; 11 positions match TRBD1. V shed 4 bases, J shed 6 bases, and the junction held 8 bases outside the gene matches. The CDR3 spans 15 residues. Germline-derived CDR1 and CDR2 are SGHRS and YFSETQ. CDR3 nucleotides: TGCGCCAGCAGCCCCACGGGACAGGGGGTCCCTGAAGCTTTCTTT. It translates to CASSPTGQGVPEAFF.

J is TRBJ1-2 and V is TRBV4-2; D remains unclear. Deletions cut 4 bases from V and 7 bases from J, with 16 bases between. This CDR3 is built from 14 residues. Per the germline V gene, CDR1 is LGHNA and CDR2 is YNFKEQ. The CDR3 spells CASSLILKLGGYTF. CDR3 in DNA: TGTGCCAGCAGCCTTATTTTAAAGCTCGGTGGCTACACCTTC.

The chain couples TRBV5-6 to TRBJ2-7; the D gene is possibly TRBD1 (5 bases). This CDR3 is built from 14 residues. With 9 bases removed from V and 2 bases from J, the gap between germline ends came to 18 bases. The germline CDR1 and CDR2 sequences are SGHDT and YYEEEE. The CDR3 DNA reads as TGTGCCACCTCCCCTTTAGGGGTCCCCTACGAGCAGTACTTC. This codes for CATSPLGVPYEQYF. Supplemented by reference TRBV5-6 and TRBJ2-7, the full variable domain reads DAGVTQSPTHLIKTRGQQVTLRCSPKSGHDTVSWYQQALGQGPQFIFQYYEEEERQRGNFPDRFSGHQFPNYSSELNVNALLLGDSALYLCATSPLGVPYEQYFGPGTRLTVT.

The chain recombines TRBV14 with TRBJ2-5; no clear D gene. CDR1 and CDR2 from the germline V gene are SGHDN and FVKESK. Trimming stripped 1 base from V and 0 bases from J, with 9 bases between. This CDR3 contains 15 residues. In DNA, the CDR3 is TGTGCCAGCAGCCAAGCACCGCACTACCAAGAGACCCAGTACTTC. This gives the protein CASSQAPHYQETQYF.

The V call is TRBV21-1, the J call TRBJ2-5; the D call TRBD2 from the table was never checked on the DNA. TRBV21-1 is a known pseudogene. The CDR3 runs 14 residues. CDR3 DNA: TGTGCCAGCAGCCCATGGGGGGGGCAAGAGACCCAGTACTTC. Translation: CASSPWGGQETQYF.

The chain carries TRBV19 and TRBJ2-5; 9 bases match TRBD2. Germline loops: CDR1 LNHDA, CDR2 SQIVND (reference sequence). V gave up 1 base and J gave up 4 bases; unmatched junction bases: 1. CDR3 size: 14 residues. DNA of the CDR3: TGTGCCAGTAGTATAGGCGGGGGGGCAGAGACCCAGTACTTC. Encoded protein: CASSIGGGAETQYF.